These 18 T cell receptor beta chains originate from one sample sequenced in a study of shared clonotypes between healthy human individuals. The data were produced by immunoSEQ multiplex PCR, yet TCRdb's version contains in-frame clones alone and is incomplete. The data show 950,000 to 1,200,000 clones, with 60% to 85% seen just once and 0.89% held by the top ten. The sequencing sample was made of memory CD4+ T cells from PBMCs. Subset reported: CD45RA-negative fraction. The source is a man younger than 35 in good health. Some clones in this sample may be carry-over from other donors' samples.

J is TRBJ2-2 and V is TRBV4-2; D is undetermined. Trimming stripped 7 bases from V and 3 bases from J, with 3 bases between. The V gene's germline CDR1 is LGHNA and CDR2 YNFKEQ. The CDR3 is 11 amino acids. The DNA of the CDR3 is TGTGCCAGCACCCACACCGGGGAGCTGTTTTTT. It codes for CASTHTGELFF.

The genes are TRBV5-6 and TRBJ2-2, with unresolved D. The CDR3 runs 16 residues. The germline gives CDR1 SGHDT, CDR2 YYEEEE. The V end lost 1 base, the J end lost 4 bases, and 14 bases lay between the germline ends. This CDR3 is CASSLRLGIITGELFF. The CDR3 nucleotides read TGTGCCAGCAGCTTGCGTTTAGGGATCATCACCGGGGAGCTGTTTTTT.

The V gene is TRBV7-3, the J gene TRBJ2-1; 10 bases line up with TRBD2. There are 16 residues in the CDR3. The trim removed 5 bases at V and 7 bases at J, leaving 11 bases unmatched. Germline loops: CDR1 SGHTA, CDR2 FQGTGA. CDR3 in DNA: TGTGCCAGCAGCCGTCAGAGCGGGAGGGCCGAGAATGAGCAGTTCTTC. This gives the protein CASSRQSGRAENEQFF.

This clone was detected many times. Other DNA variants within this sample encode the same CDR3. V is TRBV7-2 and J is TRBJ2-7; tentative D call: TRBD2 (6 bases). The length of the CDR3 is 14 residues. Trimming removed 1 base at V and 0 bases at J, with 7 bases between. CDR1 is SGHTA and CDR2 is FQGNSA in the germline V gene. The CDR3 spells CASSLGRGSYEQYF. In DNA, the CDR3 is TGTGCCAGCAGCTTAGGGCGGGGCTCCTACGAGCAGTACTTC.

This clone occurred a few times. This sequence joins TRBV5-1 and TRBJ2-7, with TRBD2 matching over 9 bases. V dropped 0 bases and J dropped 5; count of bases not matched to a gene: 12. This CDR3 region has 17 residues. Germline CDR1 SGHRS, CDR2 YFSETQ. The CDR3 is CASSLVAAGTSRHEQYF. The CDR3 DNA reads TGCGCCAGCAGCTTGGTGGCAGCCGGGACTAGCCGCCACGAGCAGTACTTC.

There are a few counts of this clone. J is TRBJ1-5 and V is TRBV5-1; maybe TRBD1 (5 bases). Between the trimmed V and J ends, which lost 0 bases and 3 bases, there was a span of 13 bases. Germline CDR1 is SGHRS and CDR2 is YFSETQ. This CDR3 has 16 amino acids. The CDR3 here is CASSLEPGTPNQPQHF. CDR3 sequence (DNA): TGCGCCAGCAGCTTGGAACCCGGGACCCCCAATCAGCCCCAGCATTTT.

The chain has TRBV28 and TRBJ2-3, with 11 bases that match TRBD1. There are 15 residues in the CDR3. V was clipped by 6 bases and J by 4 bases; unmatched bases: 6. Germline values: CDR1 MDHEN, CDR2 SYDVKM. CDR3 loop: CASRGGTGGADTQYF. DNA of the CDR3: TGTGCCAGCAGGGGAGGGACAGGGGGTGCAGATACGCAGTATTTT.

The rearrangement uses TRBV11-2 and TRBJ1-4; a possible D gene is TRBD1 (6 bases). The CDR3 consists of 16 residues. Trimming cost V 5 bases and J 7 bases, with 20 bases left between them. Germline values: CDR1 SGHAT, CDR2 FQNNGV. The CDR3 protein is CASSRIMTGGSEKLFF. For the CDR3, the DNA is TGTGCCAGCAGCCGCATTATGACAGGCGGCAGTGAAAAACTGTTTTTT.

This clone was counted once. The chain has TRBV19 and TRBJ2-3; D uncertain. The germline gives CDR1 LNHDA, CDR2 SQIVND (reference sequence). The CDR3 is made up of 13 amino acids. The germline V and J ends were trimmed by 3 bases and 2 bases, with 6 bases remaining between them. CDR3 residues: CASSIAFTDTQYF. CDR3 DNA sequence: TGTGCCAGTAGTATCGCCTTCACAGATACGCAGTATTTT.

V is TRBV2 and J is TRBJ2-5; 8 bases match TRBD2. V trimming: 7 bases; J trimming: 0 bases; junction bases outside the gene matches: 10. Germline CDR1 reads SNHLY; CDR2 reads FYNNEI. This CDR3 is built from 16 residues. The CDR3 here is CASIFREGQDQETQYF. The CDR3, as DNA: TGTGCCAGCATTTTCCGGGAGGGCCAGGACCAAGAGACCCAGTACTTC.

The rearrangement uses TRBV6-5 and TRBJ2-2; 7 nucleotides agree with TRBD1. Trimming at V came to 6 bases and at J to 9 bases, leaving 10 bases not matched to a gene. This CDR3 has 14 residues. Germline V gives CDR1 MNHEY, CDR2 SVGAGI. The CDR3 DNA follows: TGTGCCAGCAGACCAGGGACAGCCTTATGGGAGCTGTTTTTT. Amino acid sequence: CASRPGTALWELFF.

The rearrangement links TRBV28 to TRBJ1-2, with TRBD1 identical over 9 bases. V was pared by 4 bases and J by 8 bases, with 8 bases of the junction left unmatched. The CDR3 loop spans 14 amino acids. Germline loops: CDR1 MDHEN, CDR2 SYDVKM. DNA of the CDR3: TGTGCCAGCAGTTCTCGGACAGGGGTGGGAGGCTACACCTTC. Translated: CASSSRTGVGGYTF.

The genes are TRBV7-2 and TRBJ1-5; D call uncertain. CDR1 is SGHTA, CDR2 FQGNSA, per germline. Trimming took off 1 base at V and 0 bases at J, with 7 bases between the two ends. This CDR3 has 15 amino acids. This CDR3 is CASSLGPGSNQPQHF. The CDR3, as DNA: TGTGCCAGCAGCTTAGGTCCGGGTAGCAATCAGCCCCAGCATTTT.

Of note for this clone: A single base separates this from a much larger clone, so it may be a read error. CDR3 nucleotides: TGTGCCTGGAGTGTATGGGGGGGTGAGCAGTTCTTC. It yields the protein CAWSVWGGEQFF. J is TRBJ2-1 and V is TRBV30, with 7 bases matching TRBD2. From germline, CDR1 is GTSNPN and CDR2 SVGIG (reference sequence). V dropped 0 bases and J dropped 9; count of bases not matched to a gene: 2. This CDR3 is 12 amino acids long.

This clone came up once. V is TRBV7-9 and J is TRBJ1-4, with 8 bases that match TRBD1. Germline lookup yields CDR1 SEHNR and CDR2 FQNEAQ (reference sequence). Trimming took 5 bases from V and 7 from J; bases not matched to a gene: 6. The length of the CDR3 is 14 residues. The CDR3 reads CASSQHRGVEKLFF. CDR3 in DNA: TGTGCCAGCAGCCAGCACAGGGGGGTTGAAAAACTGTTTTTT.

There are a few counts of this clone. As DNA, the CDR3 is TGTGCCAGCAGTCTGGGGGGGTACACCGGGGAGCTGTTTTTT. The encoded protein is CASSLGGYTGELFF. The V gene is TRBV6-6, the J gene TRBJ2-2, with 7 bases matching TRBD2. The V segment lost 5 bases and the J segment 3 bases; nucleotides outside the gene matches: 3. CDR3 length: 14 amino acids. Germline-derived CDR1 and CDR2 are MNHNY and SVGAGI (reference sequence).

CDR3 sequence (DNA): TGTGCCAGCAGTTTTGGACAGGGCCTTAAGCAGTACTTC. Protein sequence: CASSFGQGLKQYF. V usage is TRBV28 and J usage is TRBJ2-7; TRBD1 agrees at 8 bases. J gave up 8 bases and V 3 bases, and 6 bases lay outside the gene matches. There are 13 residues in the CDR3. The germline V gene has CDR1 MDHEN and CDR2 SYDVKM.

CDR3 nucleotides: TGTGCCAGCACGCTTACCCGCTCTGGGGCCAACGTCCTGACTTTC. Its protein product is CASTLTRSGANVLTF. The rearrangement joins TRBV28 to TRBJ2-6; no clear D. The ends were cut back, 7 bases at V and 0 bases at J, with 10 bases in the middle. Germline lookup yields CDR1 MDHEN and CDR2 SYDVKM. The CDR3 has 15 amino acids.